The clone carrying this TCR beta chain was counted ten times or more. Uncontrolled infection, other autoimmune disease, pregnancy or lactation excluded patients. The diagnostic basis comprised clinical symptoms, serum thyroxine and TRAb, thyroid ultrasound and orbital computed tomography. This sample is drawn from a study of T cells in Graves' hyperthyroidism and ophthalmopathy. This CDR3 has 15 residues. Germline lookup yields CDR1 MGHDK and CDR2 SYGVNS. Trimming cost V 6 bases and J 6 bases, with 21 bases left between them. TCR beta CDR3 regions were amplified from RNA transcripts. First-round RT-PCR with HTBI primers amplified the TCR CDR3 region. TCRdb itself ran the multiplex PCR reads through MiXCR, one entry per CDR3 protein. The sample includes about 610,000 distinct CDR3 sequences, about 15% of them seen just once.

Sequences were obtained from blood. The chain has TRBV25-1 and TRBJ2-7; maybe TRBD2 (5 bases). This clonotype was obtained from a middle-aged woman with Graves' ophthalmopathy. The CDR3 sequence: CASSPRAASRGEQYF. The CDR3, as DNA: TGTGCCAGCAGCCCGAGGGCAGCATCTCGTGGCGAGCAGTACTTC.